These T cell receptor beta chains were read from a single sample in a study of cytomegalovirus exposure and HLA in healthy donors. Clones were sequenced by immunoSEQ multiplex PCR, and TCRdb holds only the in-frame ones, with some missing. The repertoire holds about 160,000 clones, with 60% to 85% as singletons. Sequencing was carried out using PBMCs. These receptors were taken from a woman aged 35 to 49 in good health and CMV-seropositive. The CDR3 runs from the conserved cysteine through the conserved F or W. The D gene is left open where the match is weak. Expanded clones are given a class, and other clones once, few, many or no size at all.

TRBJ1-6 TRBD1 16 TRBV5-1 . CASRWDSSSYNSPLHF TGCGCCAGCAGGTGGGACAGTAGCTCCTATAATTCACCCCTCCACTTT
TRBJ1-5 . 17 TRBV28 . CASSYSPLVSGNQPQHF TGTGCCAGCAGTTACTCCCCGCTAGTGTCTGGCAATCAGCCCCAGCATTTT
TRBJ2-7 TRBD2 14 TRBV6-5 . CASSDLGLPYEQYF TGTGCCAGCAGTGATTTGGGACTACCTTACGAGCAGTACTTC
TRBJ1-1 TRBD1 15 TRBV29-1 . CSVVPRGGQNTEAFF TGCAGCGTTGTCCCTCGAGGGGGCCAGAACACTGAAGCTTTCTTT
TRBJ1-2 TRBD1 13 TRBV30 few CAWMLGQGSGYTF TGTGCCTGGATGCTGGGACAGGGAAGCGGCTACACCTTC
TRBJ1-1 TRBD1 14 TRBV6-6 . CASSYSTGGTEAFF TGTGCCAGCAGTTACTCGACAGGGGGCACTGAAGCTTTCTTT
TRBJ2-2 . 13 TRBV6-5 . CASSEGIPGELFF TGTGCCAGCAGTGAGGGTATACCCGGGGAGCTGTTTTTT
TRBJ1-2 . 15 TRBV14 . CASSQAFPDRNGYTF TGTGCCAGCAGCCAAGCGTTTCCGGACAGAAATGGCTACACCTTC
TRBJ2-5 . 16 TRBV7-8 . CASSPPFGQTRGTQYF TGTGCCAGCAGCCCCCCTTTTGGGCAGACCCGGGGGACCCAGTACTTC
TRBJ1-2 . 13 TRBV2 . CASSDYGLGGYTF TGTGCCAGCAGTGATTATGGATTGGGCGGCTACACCTTC
TRBJ2-2 . 14 TRBV28 . CASSFSGNTGELFF TGTGCCAGCAGTTTTTCAGGGAACACCGGGGAGCTGTTTTTT
TRBJ2-1 TRBD1 18 TRBV27 once CASSYRVRGTGGADEQFF TGTGCCAGCAGTTATAGGGTTCGCGGGACAGGGGGCGCGGATGAGCAGTTCTTC
TRBJ2-2 . 14 TRBV7-2 . CASSLFLGGGELFF TGTGCCAGCAGCTTATTTTTGGGGGGCGGGGAGCTGTTTTTT
TRBJ1-2 TRBD1 13 TRBV5-8 . CASREDRRYGYTF TGTGCCAGCAGGGAGGACAGGCGCTATGGCTACACCTTC
TRBJ2-5 TRBD1 17 TRBV13 . CASSLSRLGGDQETQYF TGTGCCAGCAGCTTAAGTAGATTAGGGGGCGACCAAGAGACCCAGTACTTC
TRBJ1-1 . 14 TRBV2 . CASRGRGLGAEAFF TGTGCCAGCAGGGGGCGGGGGTTGGGGGCTGAAGCTTTCTTT
TRBJ2-7 . 14 TRBV7-2 few CASSQGLLTYEQYF TGTGCCAGCAGCCAGGGGCTTCTAACCTACGAGCAGTACTTC
TRBJ2-2 . 18 TRBV27 . CASSLSAASWGGTGELFF TGTGCCAGCAGTTTATCGGCTGCCAGTTGGGGCGGCACCGGGGAGCTGTTTTTT
TRBJ1-2 . 16 TRBV4-3 . CASSQDGGGRHYGYTF TGCGCCAGCAGCCAAGACGGTGGGGGCAGGCACTATGGCTACACCTTC
TRBJ1-4 . 13 TRBV11-2 few CASSSLKFPGVFF TGTGCCAGCAGCTCCCTGAAGTTCCCAGGCGTGTTTTTT
TRBJ2-7 . 12 TRBV6-5 once CASARTPYEQYF TGTGCCAGCGCGAGAACGCCCTACGAGCAGTACTTC
TRBJ2-3 TRBD2 16 TRBV30 . CAWGTHLAGVTDTQYF TGTGCCTGGGGAACGCATCTAGCGGGGGTTACAGATACGCAGTATTTT
TRBJ2-1 . 19 TRBV5-6 . CASSLLYRGGLMSYNEQFF TGTGCCAGCAGCTTGTTATACAGGGGGGGGCTTATGTCCTACAATGAGCAGTTCTTC
TRBJ1-6 . 15 TRBV21-1 . CASSKEYRRNSPLHF TGTGCCAGCAGCAAAGAGTACAGGAGAAATTCACCCCTCCACTTT
TRBJ1-5 . 14 TRBV4-3 many CASSQVGGNQPQHF TGCGCCAGCAGCCAAGTGGGAGGGAATCAGCCCCAGCATTTT
TRBJ1-2 TRBD1 15 TRBV7-2 . CASSILGQGNYGYTF TGTGCCAGCAGCATACTCGGACAGGGTAACTATGGCTACACCTTC
TRBJ2-7 . 16 TRBV7-5 once CARSLVATKLTYEQYF TGTGCCAGAAGCTTAGTAGCCACCAAGTTAACCTACGAGCAGTACTTC
TRBJ2-5 . 15 TRBV5-4 . CASSQGWDTEETQYF TGTGCCAGCAGCCAGGGCTGGGACACTGAAGAGACCCAGTACTTC
TRBJ2-7 TRBD1 13 TRBV27 . CASRETGAYEQYF TGTGCCAGCAGGGAGACAGGGGCCTACGAGCAGTACTTC
TRBJ1-6 . 17 TRBV6-1 . CASSGVVPGWINSPLHF TGTGCCAGCAGTGGAGTCGTTCCGGGGTGGATTAATTCACCCCTCCACTTT
TRBJ1-4 . 16 TRBV5-1 . CASSSTPDIFVEKLFF TGCGCCAGCAGCTCTACCCCGGACATCTTTGTTGAAAAACTGTTTTTT
TRBJ2-6 . 17 TRBV4-1 . CASSPSGFSFGANVLTF TGCGCCAGCAGCCCATCAGGGTTTTCTTTTGGGGCCAACGTCCTGACTTTC
TRBJ1-6 . 15 TRBV27 . CASSLWGVANSPLHF TGTGCCAGCAGTTTATGGGGGGTAGCTAATTCACCCCTCCACTTT
TRBJ1-2 . 11 TRBV20-1 . CSGTSGGGYTF TGCAGCGGGACTAGCGGTGGTGGCTACACCTTC
TRBJ1-1 . 13 TRBV6-5 . CASSYRPGLGAFF TGTGCCAGCAGTTACCGTCCGGGACTTGGGGCTTTCTTT
TRBJ2-5 TRBD2 13 TRBV9 . CASSLRLAETQYF TGTGCCAGCAGCCTCAGACTAGCGGAGACCCAGTACTTC
TRBJ1-6 . 13 TRBV11-2 . CASSRDSYSPLHF TGTGCCAGCAGCCGAGACAGCTATTCACCCCTCCACTTT
TRBJ1-1 . 13 TRBV7-3 . CASSFRVNTEAFF TGTGCCAGCAGCTTTCGGGTGAACACTGAAGCTTTCTTT
TRBJ1-1 TRBD1 16 TRBV4-1 . CASSRPLNRGDTEAFF TGCGCCAGCAGCCGACCTTTAAACAGGGGGGACACTGAAGCTTTCTTT
TRBJ2-2 . 15 TRBV27 . CASNRDGGNTGELFF TGTGCCAGCAATAGAGATGGCGGGAACACCGGGGAGCTGTTTTTT
TRBJ2-1 TRBD2 17 TRBV5-6 . CASSLAKGGGKHNEQFF TGTGCCAGCAGCTTGGCCAAGGGCGGGGGGAAACACAATGAGCAGTTCTTC
TRBJ2-1 . 12 TRBV19 . CASKGGVNEQFF TGTGCCAGTAAGGGAGGTGTCAATGAGCAGTTCTTC
TRBJ1-2 TRBD1 15 TRBV9 . CASSVGQGGFRGYTF TGTGCCAGCAGCGTAGGACAGGGGGGATTTCGAGGCTACACCTTC
TRBJ2-2 TRBD1 17 TRBV9 . CASSPRGDRGGSGELFF TGTGCCAGCAGCCCGAGGGGGGACAGGGGGGGATCCGGGGAGCTGTTTTTT
TRBJ1-5 . 16 TRBV19 . CASSIVINSGNQPQHF TGTGCCAGTAGTATAGTAATTAATTCAGGTAATCAGCCCCAGCATTTT
TRBJ2-3 . 14 TRBV5-4 . CASSPYWGADTQYF TGTGCCAGCAGCCCCTACTGGGGGGCAGATACGCAGTATTTT
TRBJ1-2 . 14 TRBV10-3 . CAIFQGSPLYGYTF TGTGCCATCTTTCAGGGCTCACCCTTGTATGGCTACACCTTC
TRBJ2-1 TRBD2 13 TRBV9 . CASSVGGGGEQFF TGTGCCAGCAGCGTAGGGGGGGGTGGTGAGCAGTTCTTC
TRBJ2-3 TRBD1 15 TRBV6-1 . CASSEGGQSTDTQYF TGTGCCAGCAGTGAAGGGGGACAGAGCACAGATACGCAGTATTTT
TRBJ1-2 TRBD1 14 TRBV7-2 . CASRPDRVWFGYTF TGTGCCAGCAGACCCGACAGGGTTTGGTTTGGCTACACCTTC
TRBJ1-1 . 14 TRBV9 . CASSVGGAGTEAFF TGTGCCAGCAGCGTAGGGGGCGCTGGCACTGAAGCTTTCTTT
TRBJ1-2 . 14 TRBV5-5 few CASSLDGPYQGYTF TGTGCCAGCAGCTTGGATGGGCCGTATCAGGGCTACACCTTC
TRBJ2-5 . 14 TRBV5-1 . CASSLGGAQETQYF TGCGCCAGCAGCTTAGGGGGGGCCCAAGAGACCCAGTACTTC
TRBJ2-2 TRBD2 15 TRBV9 few CASSATGGAAGELFF TGTGCCAGCAGCGCAACCGGGGGGGCCGCCGGGGAGCTGTTTTTT
TRBJ2-3 TRBD2 18 TRBV19 . CASSEPYGLASLSDTQYF TGTGCCAGTAGTGAGCCTTACGGACTAGCGTCGTTGTCAGATACGCAGTATTTT